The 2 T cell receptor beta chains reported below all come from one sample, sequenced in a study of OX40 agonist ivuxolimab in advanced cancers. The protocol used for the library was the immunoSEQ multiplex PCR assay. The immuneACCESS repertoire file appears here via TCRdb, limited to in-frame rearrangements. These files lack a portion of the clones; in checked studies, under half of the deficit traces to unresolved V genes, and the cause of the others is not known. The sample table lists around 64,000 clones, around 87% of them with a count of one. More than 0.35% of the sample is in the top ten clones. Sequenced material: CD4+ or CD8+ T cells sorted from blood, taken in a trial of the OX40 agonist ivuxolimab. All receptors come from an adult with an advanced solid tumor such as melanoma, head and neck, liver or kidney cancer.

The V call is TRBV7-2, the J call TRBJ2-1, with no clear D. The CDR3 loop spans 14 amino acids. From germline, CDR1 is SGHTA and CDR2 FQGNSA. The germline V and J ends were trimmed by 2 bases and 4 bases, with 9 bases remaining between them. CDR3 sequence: CASSLSPGYNEQFF. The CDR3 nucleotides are TGTGCCAGCAGCTTAAGTCCTGGGTACAATGAGCAGTTCTTC.

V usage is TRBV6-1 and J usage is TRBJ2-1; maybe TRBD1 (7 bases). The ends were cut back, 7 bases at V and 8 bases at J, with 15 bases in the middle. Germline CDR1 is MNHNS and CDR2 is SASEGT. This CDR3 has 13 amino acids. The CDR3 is CASKRGTVDEQFF. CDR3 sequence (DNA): TGTGCCAGCAAGCGCGGGACAGTGGATGAGCAGTTCTTC.